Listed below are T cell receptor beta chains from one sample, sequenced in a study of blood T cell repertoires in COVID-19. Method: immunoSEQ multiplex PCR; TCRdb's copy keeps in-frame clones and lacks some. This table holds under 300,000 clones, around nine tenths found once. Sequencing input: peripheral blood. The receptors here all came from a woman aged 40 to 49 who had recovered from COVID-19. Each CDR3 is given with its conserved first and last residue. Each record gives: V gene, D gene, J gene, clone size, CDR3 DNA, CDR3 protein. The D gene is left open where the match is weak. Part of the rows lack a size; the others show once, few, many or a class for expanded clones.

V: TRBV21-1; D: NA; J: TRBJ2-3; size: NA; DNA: TGTGCCAGCAGCACCCAGACATCCTGGGGCACAGATACGCAGTATTTT; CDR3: CASSTQTSWGTDTQYF
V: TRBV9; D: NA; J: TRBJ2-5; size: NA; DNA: TGTGCCAGCAGCGTAGGTACTAGCCAAGAGACCCAGTACTTC; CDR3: CASSVGTSQETQYF
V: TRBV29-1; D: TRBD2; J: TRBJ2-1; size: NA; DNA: TGCAGCGTCGAGGGGACTAGCGGGAGCTCCTACAATGAGCAGTTCTTC; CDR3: CSVEGTSGSSYNEQFF
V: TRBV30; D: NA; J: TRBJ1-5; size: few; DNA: TGTGCCTGGAGTGCGCCAGGGATTTGGCAGCCCCAGCATTTT; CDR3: CAWSAPGIWQPQHF
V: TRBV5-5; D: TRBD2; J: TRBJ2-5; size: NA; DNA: TGTGCCAGCACCCTGGGAGGGCTAGCAGAAGAGACCCAGTACTTC; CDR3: CASTLGGLAEETQYF
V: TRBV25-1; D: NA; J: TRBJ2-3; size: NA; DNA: TGTGCCCTCAGTCCGGGCAGGGCGGGCACAGATACGCAGTATTTT; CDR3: CALSPGRAGTDTQYF
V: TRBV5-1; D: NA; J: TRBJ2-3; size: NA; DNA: TGCGCCAGCACCCTGGATTGGGCGAGCACAGATACGCAGTATTTT; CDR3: CASTLDWASTDTQYF
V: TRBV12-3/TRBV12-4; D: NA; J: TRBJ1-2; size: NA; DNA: TGTGCCAGCAGCCTAAATAACTATGGCTACACCTTC; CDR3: CASSLNNYGYTF
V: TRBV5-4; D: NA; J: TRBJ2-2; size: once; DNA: TGTGCCAGCAGCCCCGAGGCCAACACCGGGGAGCTGTTTTTT; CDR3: CASSPEANTGELFF
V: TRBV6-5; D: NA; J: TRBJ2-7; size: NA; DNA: TGTGCCAGCAGTTACGGGCGGCGGCCGGGGTTCGACGAGCAGTACTTC; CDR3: CASSYGRRPGFDEQYF
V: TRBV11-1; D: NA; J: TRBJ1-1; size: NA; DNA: TGTGCCAGCAGCCTCGAGGGGGGGGTCACTGAAGCTTTCTTT; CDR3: CASSLEGGVTEAFF
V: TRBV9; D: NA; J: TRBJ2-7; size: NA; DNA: TGTGCCAGCAGCGTTGGAGGGGGCTGGGAGCAGTACTTC; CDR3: CASSVGGGWEQYF
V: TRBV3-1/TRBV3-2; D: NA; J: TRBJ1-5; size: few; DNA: TGTGCCAGCAGCCGGACCCAAGGGGATCAGCCCCAGCATTTT; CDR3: CASSRTQGDQPQHF
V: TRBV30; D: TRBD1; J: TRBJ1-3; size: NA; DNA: TGTGCCTGGAGGCCAGGGGGGGGAAACACCATATATTTT; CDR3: CAWRPGGGNTIYF
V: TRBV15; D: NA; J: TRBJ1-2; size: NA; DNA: TGTGCCACCAGCAGAGGGGGCAGGGGAGACTATGGCTACACCTTC; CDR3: CATSRGGRGDYGYTF
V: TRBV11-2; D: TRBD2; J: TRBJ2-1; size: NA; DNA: TGTGCCGGCAGCTGGGGCGGGGGCTCCTACAATGAGCAGTTCTTC; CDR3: CAGSWGGGSYNEQFF
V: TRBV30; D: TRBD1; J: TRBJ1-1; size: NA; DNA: TGTGCCTGGGGGACAGGCCCCGGAGCTTTCTTT; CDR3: CAWGTGPGAFF
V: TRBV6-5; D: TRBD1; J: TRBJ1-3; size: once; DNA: TGTGCCAGCAGAACGGACAGGGCCTCTGGAAACACCATATATTTT; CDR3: CASRTDRASGNTIYF
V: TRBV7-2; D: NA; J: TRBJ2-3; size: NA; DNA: TGTGCCAGCAGCTTCCCCAACAGGGAGCCTAGCACAGATACGCAGTATTTT; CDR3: CASSFPNREPSTDTQYF
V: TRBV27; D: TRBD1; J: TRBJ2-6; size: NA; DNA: TGTGCCAGCAGTTTAAGAGGGGGACAGGGCCACTCTGGGGCCAACGTCCTGACTTTC; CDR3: CASSLRGGQGHSGANVLTF
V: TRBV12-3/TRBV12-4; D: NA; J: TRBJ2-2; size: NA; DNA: TGTGCCAGCAGGAGGGCCGGGGAGCTGTTTTTT; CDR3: CASRRAGELFF
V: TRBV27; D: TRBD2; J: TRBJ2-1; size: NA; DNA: TGTGCCAGCAGTTCCCGGGGGGACTACTACAATGAGCAGTTCTTC; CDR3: CASSSRGDYYNEQFF
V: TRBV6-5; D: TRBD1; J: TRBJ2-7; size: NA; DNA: TGTGCCAGCAGCCGACAGGGCCTGCAGTACTTC; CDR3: CASSRQGLQYF
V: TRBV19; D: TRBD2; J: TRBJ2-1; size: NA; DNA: TGTGCCAGCCGGCTAGCGGGAGGGCCGGTTGAGCAGTTCTTC; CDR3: CASRLAGGPVEQFF
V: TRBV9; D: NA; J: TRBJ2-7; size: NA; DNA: TGTGCCAGCAGCGTCGGAGGAACCCGGTACGAGCAGTACTTC; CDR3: CASSVGGTRYEQYF
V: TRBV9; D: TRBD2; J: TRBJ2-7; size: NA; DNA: TGTGCCAGCAGCGTAGTTGCGGGAGGGCGGCGCGAGCAGTACTTC; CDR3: CASSVVAGGRREQYF
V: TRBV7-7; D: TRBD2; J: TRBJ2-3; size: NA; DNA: TGTGCCAGCAGCTTAGCCCCCGGCGGGAGGGTCGCAGATACGCAGTATTTT; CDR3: CASSLAPGGRVADTQYF
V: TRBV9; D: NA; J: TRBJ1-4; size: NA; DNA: TGTGCCAGCGGGGAGGGGGAAAAACTGTTTTTT; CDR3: CASGEGEKLFF
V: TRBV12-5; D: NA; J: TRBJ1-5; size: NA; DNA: TGTGCTAGTGGTTTCGGGAGCAATCAGCCCCAGCATTTT; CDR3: CASGFGSNQPQHF
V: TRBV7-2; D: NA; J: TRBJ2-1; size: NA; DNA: TGTGCCAGCAGCCCCGGCGGGGCGCAACACCGGGGATCCGATGAGCAGTTCTTC; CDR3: CASSPGGAQHRGSDEQFF
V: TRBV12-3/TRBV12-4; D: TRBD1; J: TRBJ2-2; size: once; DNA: TGTGCCACTCTAGGGGGCGCGGTCGGGGAGCTGTTTTTT; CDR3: CATLGGAVGELFF
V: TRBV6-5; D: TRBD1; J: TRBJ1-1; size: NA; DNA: TGTGCCAGCACTACCTCACAGGGGGTAAACACTGAAGCTTTCTTT; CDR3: CASTTSQGVNTEAFF
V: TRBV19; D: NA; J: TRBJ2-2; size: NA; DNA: TGTGCCAGTAGTATGGCCCAGCGGAGACACACCGGGGAGCTGTTTTTT; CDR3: CASSMAQRRHTGELFF
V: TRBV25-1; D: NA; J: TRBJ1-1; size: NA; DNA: TGTGCCAGCACTCAATGGGGGGGCCTCCGAGGGGCTTTCTTT; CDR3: CASTQWGGLRGAFF
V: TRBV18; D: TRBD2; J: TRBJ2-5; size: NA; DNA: TGTGCCAGCTCACCACTCCCCGCGGTGGGAGGGCTAGAGACCCAGTACTTC; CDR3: CASSPLPAVGGLETQYF
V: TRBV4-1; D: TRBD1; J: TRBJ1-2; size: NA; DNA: TGCGCCAGCAGCCTTGGACAGGGTATTAACTATGGCTACACCTTC; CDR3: CASSLGQGINYGYTF
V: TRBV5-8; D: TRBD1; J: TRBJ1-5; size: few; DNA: TGTGCCAGCAGCTTGGCGGGACAGGGGTTGGGCAATCAGCCCCAGCATTTT; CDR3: CASSLAGQGLGNQPQHF
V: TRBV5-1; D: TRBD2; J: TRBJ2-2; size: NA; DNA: TGCGCCAGCAGCTTGGTCCCTAGCGGGAGGGACGCCGGGGAGCTGTTTTTT; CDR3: CASSLVPSGRDAGELFF
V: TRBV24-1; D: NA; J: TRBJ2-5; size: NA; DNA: TGTGCCACCAGTGATTGGCGGGATCAAGAGACCCAGTACTTC; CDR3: CATSDWRDQETQYF
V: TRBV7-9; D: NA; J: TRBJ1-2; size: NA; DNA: TGTGCCAGCAGCTTAGGATCTGGTCCCACTCTGGGCTACACCTTC; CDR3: CASSLGSGPTLGYTF